This T cell receptor (beta chain) was retrieved from a study of regulatory T cells in long-lasting Graves disease. Study outcomes and limitations: Preferential use of TRBV28, TRBJ1-2 and TRBJ2-5 was seen in persistent disease. Persistent Graves' cases showed lower TCR diversity than newly diagnosed cases.

Through Arm-PCR of CDR3 regions and iRepertoire HTBI primers, TCR beta libraries were built. TCRdb used MiXCR to reprocess the multiplex PCR reads, holding one entry per CDR3 protein. Among about 320,000 distinct CDR3 sequences, roughly 18% were seen once, and the ten largest hold more than 30%. The sample's time point: newly diagnosed GD, antithyroid drugs for less than 3 months. RNA from PBMCs was the source of the TCR library. The guidelines of the American Thyroid Association were the basis for diagnosing Graves' disease. Staff took roughly 9.1 milliliters of peripheral blood and put it into EDTA tubes. Points on this clonotype: Its antigen is not identified.

CDR3 length: 17 residues. Germline CDR1 and CDR2: LNHDA and SQIVND (reference sequence). The V end lost 5 bases, the J end lost 3 bases, and 19 bases lay between the germline ends. The sequence was obtained from a female donor with Graves disease. J is TRBJ2-2 and V is TRBV19; perhaps TRBD2 as D (6 bases). Sample: peripheral blood mononuclear cells (PBMCs), taken at new diagnosis, from a patient treated with antithyroid drugs. The CDR3 sequence is CASSWIRQRRDTGELFF. CDR3 coding DNA: TGTGCCAGTAGTTGGATCCGGCAGAGGAGGGACACCGGGGAGCTGTTTTTT.